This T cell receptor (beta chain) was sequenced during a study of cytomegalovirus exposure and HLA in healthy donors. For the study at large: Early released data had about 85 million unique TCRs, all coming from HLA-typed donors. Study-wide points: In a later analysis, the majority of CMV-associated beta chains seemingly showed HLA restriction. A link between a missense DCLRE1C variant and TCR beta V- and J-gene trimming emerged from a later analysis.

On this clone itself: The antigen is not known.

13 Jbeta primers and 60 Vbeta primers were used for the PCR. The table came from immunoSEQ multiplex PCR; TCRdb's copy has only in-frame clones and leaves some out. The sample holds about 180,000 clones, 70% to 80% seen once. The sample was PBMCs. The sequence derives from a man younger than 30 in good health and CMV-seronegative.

The CDR3 here is CASSQYFKTGESSGNTIYF. Written as DNA, the CDR3 is TGCGCCAGCAGTCAATATTTTAAGACAGGTGAAAGCTCTGGAAACACCATATATTTT. The chain couples TRBV23-1 to TRBJ1-3; possibly TRBD1 for D (6 bases). TRBV23-1 has ORF status, its function being uncertain. CDR3 size: 19 residues. V was clipped by 1 base and J by 0 bases, with 19 bases between them.